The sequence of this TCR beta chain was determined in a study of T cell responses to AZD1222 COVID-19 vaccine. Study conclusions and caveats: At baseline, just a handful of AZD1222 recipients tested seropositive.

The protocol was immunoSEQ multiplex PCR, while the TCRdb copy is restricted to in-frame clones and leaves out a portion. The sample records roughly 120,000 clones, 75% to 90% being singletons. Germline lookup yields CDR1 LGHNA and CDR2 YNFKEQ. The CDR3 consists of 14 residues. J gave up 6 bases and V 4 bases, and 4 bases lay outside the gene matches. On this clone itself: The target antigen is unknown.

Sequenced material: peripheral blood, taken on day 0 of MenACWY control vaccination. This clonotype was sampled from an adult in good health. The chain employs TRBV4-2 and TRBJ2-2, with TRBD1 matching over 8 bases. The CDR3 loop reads CASSRSGGAGELFF. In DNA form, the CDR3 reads TGTGCCAGCAGCCGGTCAGGGGGCGCCGGGGAGCTGTTTTTT.